A selection of T cell receptor beta chains follows, all from one sample in a study of blood T cell repertoires in COVID-19. Measured with immunoSEQ multiplex PCR; TCRdb has only the in-frame clones, and not every one. In the table there are fewer than 200,000 clones, 82% of which are singletons. Specimen: PBMCs or T cells enriched from blood (not recorded which). The receptor set was obtained from a man between 60 and 75 years old who had recovered from COVID-19. The CDR3 runs from the conserved cysteine through the conserved F or W. The D gene is left open where the match is weak. Rows may omit the clone size; those that give it use once, few, many or a size class.

v_gene,abundance,j_gene,d_gene,len,CDR3aa,CDR3nt
TRBV12-5,NA,TRBJ2-1,NA,18,CASGLVRGVGANYNEQFF,TGTGCTAGTGGTTTGGTACGAGGGGTGGGGGCAAACTACAATGAGCAGTTCTTC
TRBV28,NA,TRBJ2-7,NA,14,CASSLYGAAGEQYF,TGTGCCAGCAGTTTATACGGCGCCGCGGGGGAGCAGTACTTC
TRBV10-2,once,TRBJ1-5,TRBD1,15,CASSLQGASNQPQHF,TGCGCCAGCAGCTTGCAGGGGGCTAGCAATCAGCCCCAGCATTTT
TRBV30,NA,TRBJ1-2,NA,13,CASWRGTNYGYTF,TGTGCCTCCTGGAGAGGGACAAACTATGGCTACACCTTC
TRBV5-1,NA,TRBJ2-5,NA,14,CASSFEAPPETQYF,TGCGCCAGCAGTTTCGAGGCTCCTCCGGAGACCCAGTACTTC
TRBV7-3,NA,TRBJ2-2,NA,14,CASSLLRATGELFF,TGTGCCAGCAGCTTACTCAGGGCCACCGGGGAGCTGTTTTTT
TRBV27,NA,TRBJ1-2,TRBD1,13,CASRRTGVYGYTF,TGTGCCAGCAGAAGGACAGGGGTCTATGGCTACACCTTC
TRBV5-4,NA,TRBJ2-3,NA,17,CASSLIGSWGERDTQYF,TGTGCCAGCAGCTTGATCGGGAGCTGGGGGGAAAGAGATACGCAGTATTTT
TRBV5-1,NA,TRBJ1-1,NA,15,CASSIIGDGSTEAFF,TGCGCCAGCAGCATCATAGGGGACGGGAGCACTGAAGCTTTCTTT
TRBV6-6,NA,TRBJ2-2,NA,15,CASSLLGGNTGELFF,TGTGCCAGCAGCCTACTCGGCGGGAACACCGGGGAGCTGTTTTTT
TRBV24-1,NA,TRBJ2-1,NA,16,CATSDWSQGRYNEQFF,TGTGCCACCAGTGATTGGTCCCAGGGCCGATACAATGAGCAGTTCTTC
TRBV7-3,NA,TRBJ2-1,TRBD2,15,CASSSPGLGSNEQFF,TGTGCCAGCAGCTCCCCGGGACTAGGCAGCAATGAGCAGTTCTTC
TRBV5-4,NA,TRBJ1-4,TRBD1,13,CASRDTGEEKLFF,TGTGCCAGCAGGGATACAGGGGAAGAAAAACTGTTTTTT
TRBV5-4,NA,TRBJ1-4,TRBD1,16,CASSFKQGAYGEKLFF,TGTGCCAGCAGTTTTAAACAGGGGGCCTATGGTGAAAAACTGTTTTTT
TRBV2,NA,TRBJ2-1,NA,15,CASSEATVAANEQFF,TGTGCCAGCAGTGAAGCTACGGTAGCCGCCAATGAGCAGTTCTTC
TRBV19,NA,TRBJ2-7,NA,13,CASSSQRGYEQYF,TGTGCCAGTAGTAGCCAGCGCGGATACGAGCAGTACTTC
TRBV20-1,once,TRBJ2-7,NA,11,CSANRGASWYF,TGCAGTGCCAATCGGGGGGCTAGCTGGTACTTC
TRBV5-6,few,TRBJ2-2,TRBD2,15,CASSWAGEGPGELFF,TGTGCCAGCAGCTGGGCGGGAGAAGGACCCGGGGAGCTGTTTTTT
TRBV27,few,TRBJ2-2,TRBD2,15,CASSFLAGVSGELFF,TGTGCCAGCAGTTTCCTAGCGGGGGTCTCCGGGGAGCTGTTTTTT
TRBV4-1,NA,TRBJ1-3,NA,14,CASSQVPGGNTIYF,TGCGCCAGCAGCCAAGTACCAGGGGGAAACACCATATATTTT
TRBV28,NA,TRBJ2-1,TRBD2,15,CASSPTGLAYNEQFF,TGTGCCAGCAGTCCAACGGGACTAGCCTACAATGAGCAGTTCTTC
TRBV7-2,NA,TRBJ2-1,TRBD2,15,CASSLARGGPNEQFF,TGTGCCAGCAGCTTAGCGCGGGGGGGCCCCAATGAGCAGTTCTTC
TRBV5-1,few,TRBJ2-7,TRBD1,14,CASSTRQGAYEQYF,TGCGCCAGCAGCACCAGACAGGGGGCATACGAGCAGTACTTC
TRBV28,NA,TRBJ2-7,NA,15,CASSRRGPSPHEQYF,TGTGCCAGCAGCCGACGGGGTCCCTCCCCCCACGAGCAGTACTTC
TRBV28,NA,TRBJ2-5,TRBD2,14,CASSFREGQETQYF,TGTGCCAGCAGTTTCCGGGAGGGCCAAGAGACCCAGTACTTC
TRBV29-1,NA,TRBJ1-1,NA,12,CSVGIMNTEAFF,TGCAGCGTCGGGATTATGAACACTGAAGCTTTCTTT
TRBV3-1/TRBV3-2,NA,TRBJ1-1,TRBD1,15,CASSQGTGETTEAFF,TGTGCCAGCAGCCAAGGGACAGGGGAGACCACTGAAGCTTTCTTT
TRBV24-1,NA,TRBJ2-6,NA,14,CATSPGPGANVLTF,TGTGCCACCAGTCCAGGGCCTGGGGCCAACGTCCTGACTTTC
TRBV11-2,once,TRBJ2-1,TRBD1,15,CASSPTGGSYNEQFF,TGTGCCAGCAGTCCGACAGGGGGCTCGTACAATGAGCAGTTCTTC
TRBV29-1,once,TRBJ2-7,TRBD2,15,CSVGKGLAGVGEQYF,TGCAGCGTTGGGAAGGGGCTAGCGGGAGTGGGCGAGCAGTACTTC
TRBV4-1,NA,TRBJ1-1,NA,14,CASSQDPGNTEAFF,TGCGCCAGCAGCCAAGATCCCGGGAACACTGAAGCTTTCTTT
TRBV18,NA,TRBJ2-1,NA,17,CASSPGAGTTSYNEQFF,TGTGCCAGCTCACCAGGGGCCGGGACAACCTCCTACAATGAGCAGTTCTTC
TRBV28,NA,TRBJ2-1,TRBD2,15,CASSFGRANYNEQFF,TGTGCCAGCAGTTTTGGGAGGGCAAATTACAATGAGCAGTTCTTC
TRBV19,NA,TRBJ2-1,TRBD1,15,CASTQPGAGGNEQFF,TGTGCCAGTACTCAACCCGGGGCAGGGGGCAATGAGCAGTTCTTC
TRBV21-1,once,TRBJ2-3,NA,16,CASSKGQRRSTDTQYF,TGTGCCAGCAGCAAAGGACAGAGACGTAGCACAGATACGCAGTATTTT
TRBV19,NA,TRBJ2-4,NA,13,CASSIRSGHIQYF,TGTGCCAGTAGTATCAGGAGCGGGCACATTCAGTACTTC
TRBV19,NA,TRBJ1-1,NA,13,CASSTQGPTEAFF,TGTGCCAGTAGTACACAGGGTCCCACTGAAGCTTTCTTT
TRBV12-5,NA,TRBJ2-7,NA,12,CASGPQGYEQYF,TGTGCTAGTGGCCCTCAGGGATACGAGCAGTACTTC
TRBV7-2,NA,TRBJ1-3,NA,11,CASKSYNTIYF,TGTGCCAGCAAGTCCTATAACACCATATATTTT